This T cell receptor (beta chain) comes out of a study of CD8 T cells in ankylosing spondylitis. This clonotype showed up just a few times. Its antigen is undetermined. Germline CDR1 reads DFQATT; CDR2 reads SNEGSKA (reference sequence). The CDR3 length is 14 residues. J gave up 2 bases and V 5 bases, and 8 bases lay outside the gene matches. General study points: Within matched ankylosing spondylitis synovial fluid, disease-linked clones were reportedly significantly enriched. What appeared characteristic of ankylosing spondylitis blood was a TCR beta motif of eight highly homologous variants.

MiXCR was run by TCRdb on the 5' RACE reads, yielding one entry per CDR3 protein. The sample yields about 700,000 distinct CDR3 sequences, roughly 19% seen once. The specimen sequenced was blood, either unsorted or a sorted T cell fraction (not recorded which). The clonotype was recovered from a male donor with ankylosing spondylitis. V gene TRBV20-1 combines with J gene TRBJ2-5, with TRBD2 matching over 7 bases. The CDR3 region is CSAQSGEKQETQYF. Written as DNA, the CDR3 is TGCAGTGCTCAGAGCGGGGAGAAACAAGAGACCCAGTACTTC.